This T cell receptor beta chain was captured by sequencing in a study of beta chain features in type 1 diabetes. Regarding the study as a whole: The analysis here could not establish whether HLA type shapes TCRB rearrangement. VDJ junctions sequenced from type 1 diabetes patients showed fewer insertions and more deletions.

For this clone: The antigen remains undetermined.

V lost 6 bases and J lost 0, with 15 bases in between. Germline CDR1 is SGHVS and CDR2 is FNYEAQ. This CDR3 is 15 amino acids long. As every portion of the isolated RNA was reverse transcribed, the sequencing read expressed TCRB transcripts. Regulatory, naive and central memory T cell samples averaged about 3.5 million reads. Assay: immunoSEQ multiplex PCR; the TCRdb copy retains only in-frame clones and omits some. This sample yields some 410,000 clones, of which about 15% are seen a single time; roughly 0.038% belongs to the top ten. CD45RO/CCR7/CD25/CD127/CD95/CD27 sorting isolated CD4+ naive, central memory, regulatory and stem cell-like memory cells.

Sequencing was done on a sample of naive CD4+ T cells from blood. This receptor was identified in a man aged 25-45 years in good health. J is TRBJ2-7 and V is TRBV7-6, with D perhaps assigned TRBD1 or TRBD2 (5 bases each). The CDR3 spells CASSLKGPGSYEQYF. The CDR3 DNA is TGTGCCAGCAGTCTCAAGGGACCTGGCTCCTACGAGCAGTACTTC.